One and the same sample provided the 26 T cell receptor beta chains below, sequenced in a study of cytomegalovirus exposure and HLA in healthy donors (TCRdb year 2017). Receptor amplification or capture employed the immunoSEQ multiplex PCR assay. TCRdb stores this immuneACCESS table with in-frame sequences only. Part of the clones is absent; in the studies checked, under half of the shortfall reflects unresolved V genes, and no reason is known for the rest. Recorded for this sample are 73,000 or so clones; around 94% of them occurred a single time. The ten largest make up 3.2% of the sample. The specimen sequenced was PBMCs. These receptors all stem from a woman younger than 30 in good health and CMV-seropositive.

This chain uses TRBV6-1 with TRBJ2-2, with 8 nucleotides matching TRBD2. The V gene end was trimmed by 1 base and the J gene end by 6 bases; junction bases not matched to a gene: 4. The germline CDR1 and CDR2 sequences are MNHNS and SASEGT. This CDR3 comprises 15 residues. The CDR3 bases are TGTGCCAGCAGTGAAGGCGGACTAGCTCCCGGGGAGCTGTTTTTT. Protein sequence: CASSEGGLAPGELFF.

The V call is TRBV2, the J call TRBJ2-1, with TRBD2 matching over 15 bases. CDR3 length: 20 amino acids. Unmatched junction bases numbered 10, after V lost 4 bases and J lost 0 bases. CDR1 SNHLY and CDR2 FYNNEI come from the germline V gene. This CDR3 reads CASSGREGLAGGRSYNEQFF. The CDR3 DNA follows: TGTGCCAGCAGTGGGAGGGAGGGACTAGCGGGGGGCCGCTCCTACAATGAGCAGTTCTTC.

The chain links TRBV14 to TRBJ2-5; 8 bases are a match to TRBD1. The V and J ends lost 1 base and 7 bases, in that order; junction bases with no gene match: 5. The CDR3 loop spans 14 amino acids. Germline-derived CDR1 and CDR2 are SGHDN and FVKESK. The CDR3 DNA follows: TGTGCCAGCAGCCAAGGACAGGGGTGGGGGACCCAGTACTTC. Translating gives CASSQGQGWGTQYF. The variable domain in full, completed from reference TRBV14 and TRBJ2-5, reads EAGVTQFPSHSVIEKGQTVTLRCDPISGHDNLYWYRRVMGKEIKFLLHFVKESKQDESGMPNNRFLAERTGGTYSTLKVQPAELEDSGVYFCASSQGQGWGTQYFGPGTRLLVL.

The V gene is TRBV6-5, the J gene TRBJ1-5; a weak D match, TRBD1 (6 bases). Looked up from germline, CDR1 is MNHEY and CDR2 is SVGAGI. Trimming cost V 5 bases and J 1 base, with 6 bases left between them. The CDR3 is 13 residues long. This chain's CDR3 is CASSRGSNQPQHF. CDR3 coding DNA: TGTGCCAGCAGTAGGGGGAGCAATCAGCCCCAGCATTTT.

On this clone itself: A junction end diverges from the germline sequence, so it may reflect a read error. V gene TRBV5-6 combines with J gene TRBJ1-1, with 8 bases aligning to TRBD1. The CDR3 loop spans 17 amino acids. Germline CDR1 reads SGHDT; CDR2 reads YYEEEE. The CDR3 sequence is CASRLETGDLMNTEAFF. The CDR3, as DNA: TGTGCCAGCAGGTTGGAGACAGGGGATCTCATGAACACTGAAGCTTTCTTT.

The chain uses TRBV19 and TRBJ1-1, with 7 bases aligning to TRBD1. This CDR3 comprises 13 residues. V lost 4 bases and J lost 4; bases outside the gene matches: 3. The germline gives CDR1 LNHDA, CDR2 SQIVND (reference sequence). The CDR3 DNA reads as TGTGCCAGTAGTACGGGACAGCCCACTGAAGCTTTCTTT. It translates to CASSTGQPTEAFF.

This clone was observed once. The rearrangement uses TRBV30 and TRBJ1-2, with 11 nucleotides matching TRBD1. Trimming cost V 2 bases and J 7 bases; bases outside gene matches: 9. The CDR3 spans 15 residues. The germline V gene has CDR1 GTSNPN and CDR2 SVGIG (reference sequence). Written as DNA, the CDR3 is TGTGCCTGGAGTCCCGGACAGGGGGCGCTTTCTGGCTACACCTTC. This translates into CAWSPGQGALSGYTF.

The chain is built from TRBV19 and TRBJ1-5, with D maybe TRBD1 (6 bases). Trimming pared 2 bases from V and 5 bases from J, leaving 10 bases between. This CDR3 contains 14 residues. CDR1 is LNHDA and CDR2 is SQIVND in the germline V gene (reference sequence). DNA of the CDR3: TGTGCCAGTAGTATACAGGGGACCGATCAGCCCCAGCATTTT. Its translation: CASSIQGTDQPQHF. Combining the CDR3 with reference TRBV19 and TRBJ1-5 gives the whole variable domain DGGITQSPKYLFRKEGQNVTLSCEQNLNHDAMYWYRQDPGQGLRLIYYSQIVNDFQKGDIAEGYSVSREKKESFPLTVTSAQKNPTAFYLCASSIQGTDQPQHFGDGTRLSIL.

The chain combines TRBV29-1 with TRBJ2-1, with 8 bases aligning to TRBD1. Germline values: CDR1 SQVTM, CDR2 ANQGSEA. This CDR3 is built from 14 residues. Trimming cost V 1 base and J 8 bases; bases outside gene matches: 7. CDR3 nucleotide sequence: TGCAGCGTTGAAGTCTTGGGACAGGCCCATGAGCAGTTCTTC. This sequence encodes CSVEVLGQAHEQFF.

This clone has more than one count but fewer than ten. V usage is TRBV4-3 and J usage is TRBJ1-5; 10 bases are shared with TRBD1. This CDR3 region has 18 residues. V was clipped by 5 bases and J by 1 base; unmatched bases: 11. Germline lookup yields CDR1 LGHNA and CDR2 YSLEER. CDR3 DNA sequence: TGCGCCAGCAGCATCCGGGACAGGGGCGTTAGGAGCAATCAGCCCCAGCATTTT. Amino acids: CASSIRDRGVRSNQPQHF.

This clone was recorded only once. CDR3 in amino acids: CASSHLTGVGNTEAFF. The CDR3 DNA reads TGTGCCAGCAGCCACCTGACAGGGGTCGGGAACACTGAAGCTTTCTTT. This chain uses TRBV14 with TRBJ1-1; 8 nucleotides match TRBD1. This CDR3 contains 16 residues. Losses at the gene ends were 3 bases for V and 1 base for J; bases not matched to a gene: 7. Per germline, CDR1 SGHDN and CDR2 FVKESK.

The V gene is TRBV7-2, the J gene TRBJ2-3, with 12 bases matching TRBD2. Looked up from germline, CDR1 is SGHTA and CDR2 is FQGNSA. J lost 2 bases, V lost 5 bases, and 11 bases had no gene match. The CDR3 has 18 residues. The CDR3 DNA reads as TGTGCCAGCAGCCAAACATCTAGCGGGGGGGGCCTCACAGATACGCAGTATTTT. It specifies CASSQTSSGGGLTDTQYF.

The rearrangement links TRBV9 to TRBJ1-6, with TRBD1 matching over 8 bases. The germline CDR1 and CDR2 sequences are SGDLS and YYNGEE. The CDR3 runs 16 residues. Losses at the gene ends were 4 bases for V and 7 bases for J; bases not matched to a gene: 10. This CDR3 reads CASSSQPGGGNSPLHF. The CDR3 bases are TGTGCCAGCAGCTCACAACCAGGGGGCGGGAATTCACCCCTCCACTTT. The full variable domain, rest sourced from reference TRBV9 and TRBJ1-6, is DSGVTQTPKHLITATGQRVTLRCSPRSGDLSVYWYQQSLDQGLQFLIQYYNGEERAKGNILERFSAQQFPDLHSELNLSSLELGDSALYFCASSSQPGGGNSPLHFGNGTRLTVT.

The chain uses TRBV12-5 and TRBJ1-2; D gene uncertain. Trimming took off 3 bases at V and 2 bases at J, with 16 bases between the two ends. This CDR3 comprises 16 residues. Germline V CDR1 and CDR2: LGHNT, FRNRAP. The CDR3 DNA is TGTGCTAGTGGTTTTCCTCTCCGGGTCCTAAACTATGGCTACACCTTC. Translated: CASGFPLRVLNYGYTF.

Points on this clone: Other DNA sequences within the sample encode an identical CDR3. The chain links TRBV28 to TRBJ1-3, with 8 bases lining up with TRBD1. Losses at the gene ends were 6 bases for V and 5 bases for J; bases not matched to a gene: 6. The CDR3 is 14 amino acids. Germline CDR1 is MDHEN and CDR2 is SYDVKM. CDR3 bases: TGTGCCAGCAGCCTAAGACAGGGGAGAAACACCATATATTTT. Amino acid sequence: CASSLRQGRNTIYF.

The V call is TRBV9, the J call TRBJ1-6, with 8 bases matching TRBD1. Germline-derived CDR1 and CDR2 are SGDLS and YYNGEE. This CDR3 is 17 amino acids long. V gave up 4 bases and J gave up 6 bases; unmatched junction bases: 12. As DNA, the CDR3 is TGTGCCAGCAGCTATGGAACGGACAGGGCCGTTAATTCACCCCTCCACTTT. It yields the protein CASSYGTDRAVNSPLHF.

This chain's CDR3 is CASSNLGRLAGFLF. Written as DNA, the CDR3 is TGTGCCAGCAGCAATTTGGGGAGACTGGCCGGTTTTCTCTTT. The chain links TRBV21-1 to TRBJ1-1. TRBV21-1 is labeled a pseudogene. This CDR3 has 14 amino acids.

This clone was counted between two and nine times. The rearrangement links TRBV6-1 to TRBJ1-3; D remains ambiguous. Germline values: CDR1 MNHNS, CDR2 SASEGT. This CDR3 spans 14 amino acids. Trimming left V 3 bases short and J 0 bases short, with 6 bases between. DNA for the CDR3: TGTGCCAGCAGTGACGGGGTCTCTGGAAACACCATATATTTT. Translating it yields CASSDGVSGNTIYF.

The chain employs TRBV2 and TRBJ2-1; TRBD1 matches at 7 bases. Losses at the gene ends were 2 bases for V and 0 bases for J; bases not matched to a gene: 4. CDR3 length: 16 amino acids. The germline V gene encodes CDR1 SNHLY and CDR2 FYNNEI. In DNA form, the CDR3 reads TGTGCCAGCAGTGAAAGGGGGCTAAGCTCCTACAATGAGCAGTTCTTC. This codes for CASSERGLSSYNEQFF.

This chain joins TRBV20-1 and TRBJ2-2; no firm D call. Per germline, CDR1 DFQATT and CDR2 SNEGSKA (reference sequence). V was shortened by 4 bases and J by 7 bases, with 7 bases between the two germline ends. This CDR3 has 11 amino acids. The CDR3 DNA sequence: TGCAGTGCTACCACAAGCGGGGAGCTGTTTTTT. Its translation: CSATTSGELFF.

The chain has TRBV5-4 and TRBJ1-6; D remains unclear. The CDR3 loop spans 16 amino acids. Trimming took off 4 bases at V and 7 bases at J, with 18 bases between the two ends. Germline CDR1 and CDR2: SGHNT and YYREEE (reference sequence). The CDR3 protein is CASSREREIRNSPLHF. The CDR3 DNA sequence: TGTGCCAGCAGCCGAGAACGAGAGATCCGGAATTCACCCCTCCACTTT.

The gene calls are TRBV7-3 and TRBJ1-1, with D unclear. Trimming cost V 2 bases and J 10 bases, with 11 bases left between them. The CDR3 has 12 residues. CDR1 and CDR2 from the germline V gene are SGHTA and FQGTGA. CDR3 sequence reads: CASSLGGGPAFF. The CDR3 DNA follows: TGTGCCAGCAGCTTAGGAGGAGGGCCAGCTTTCTTT.

CDR3 sequence reads: CASSPRRGEQGYTF. CDR3 DNA: TGTGCCAGCAGTCCCCGGAGAGGAGAGCAGGGCTACACCTTC. The V and J genes are TRBV6-1 and TRBJ1-2, with D unresolved. The germline V gene has CDR1 MNHNS and CDR2 SASEGT. V lost 5 bases and J lost 8, with 18 bases in between. The length of the CDR3 is 14 residues.

This chain links TRBV11-2 with TRBJ2-7; 10 positions agree with TRBD2. The CDR3 length is 16 residues. Germline V gene sequence: CDR1 SGHAT, CDR2 FQNNGV. After removal of 5 bases from V and 2 bases from J, the junction contained 9 bases not matched to a gene. CDR3 sequence reads: CASSHGGLADTYEQYF. CDR3 nucleotides: TGTGCCAGCAGCCACGGCGGACTAGCGGATACCTACGAGCAGTACTTC.

This chain joins TRBV27 and TRBJ1-2; 9 bases fit TRBD1. The CDR3 is made up of 18 amino acids. V was clipped by 0 bases and J by 4 bases; unmatched bases: 12. CDR1 is MNHEY and CDR2 is SMNVEV in the germline V gene (reference sequence). DNA for the CDR3: TGTGCCAGCAGTTTATCGTCTCCACAGGGGGCGTCCCTCTATGGCTACACCTTC. It specifies CASSLSSPQGASLYGYTF.

J is TRBJ1-6 and V is TRBV10-3; a weak D match, TRBD1 (5 bases). Germline-derived CDR1 and CDR2 are ENHRY and SYGVKD. Trimming cost V 4 bases and J 6 bases, with 13 bases left between them. This CDR3 has 15 amino acids. The CDR3 sequence is CAISGGGKGNSPLHF. The CDR3 coding sequence is TGTGCCATCAGTGGTGGGGGGAAGGGTAATTCACCCCTCCACTTT.